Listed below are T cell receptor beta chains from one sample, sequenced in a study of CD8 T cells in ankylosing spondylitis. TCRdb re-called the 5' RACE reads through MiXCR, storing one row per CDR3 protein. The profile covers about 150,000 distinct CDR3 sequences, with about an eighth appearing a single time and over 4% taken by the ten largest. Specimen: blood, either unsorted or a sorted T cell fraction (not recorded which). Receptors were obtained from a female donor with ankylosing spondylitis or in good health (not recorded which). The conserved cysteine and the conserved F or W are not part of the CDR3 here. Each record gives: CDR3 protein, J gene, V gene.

CDR3aa: ASSLGMDTQY
j_gene: TRBJ2-3
v_gene: TRBV12-3/TRBV12-4

CDR3aa: ASSLIPTGGAF
j_gene: TRBJ1-1
v_gene: TRBV7-9

CDR3aa: SVIVGPGLAGYNEQF
j_gene: TRBJ2-1
v_gene: TRBV29-1

CDR3aa: ASSPGTGRTEAF
j_gene: TRBJ1-1
v_gene: TRBV19

CDR3aa: SVPGTSGKSSYNEQF
j_gene: TRBJ2-1
v_gene: TRBV29-1

CDR3aa: ASSGTIEAF
j_gene: TRBJ1-1
v_gene: TRBV9

CDR3aa: ASSYSGTGEAF
j_gene: TRBJ1-1
v_gene: TRBV6-5

CDR3aa: SVEFGSENSSGANVLT
j_gene: TRBJ2-6
v_gene: TRBV29-1

CDR3aa: ASSPTGFVEQF
j_gene: TRBJ2-1
v_gene: TRBV18

CDR3aa: SVGGGGYT
j_gene: TRBJ1-2
v_gene: TRBV20-1

CDR3aa: ASSKKNTEAF
j_gene: TRBJ1-1
v_gene: TRBV21-1

CDR3aa: ASSAGQLNEKLF
j_gene: TRBJ1-4
v_gene: TRBV5-1

CDR3aa: ASGQGGNEQY
j_gene: TRBJ2-7
v_gene: TRBV9

CDR3aa: ATRQVSMDEQF
j_gene: TRBJ2-1
v_gene: TRBV10-3

CDR3aa: SVDGQTYNEQF
j_gene: TRBJ2-1
v_gene: TRBV29-1

CDR3aa: ASTTILAKNIQY
j_gene: TRBJ2-4
v_gene: TRBV19

CDR3aa: SAPQGDWYDQPQH
j_gene: TRBJ1-5
v_gene: TRBV20-1

CDR3aa: SARVPSGNYEQY
j_gene: TRBJ2-7
v_gene: TRBV20-1

CDR3aa: ASSKTSGEF
j_gene: TRBJ2-1
v_gene: TRBV21-1

CDR3aa: ASSLLSLGKETQY
j_gene: TRBJ2-5
v_gene: TRBV28

CDR3aa: ASSSTGQATDTQY
j_gene: TRBJ2-3
v_gene: TRBV7-2

CDR3aa: ASALTGGPRFPEAF
j_gene: TRBJ1-1
v_gene: TRBV5-1

CDR3aa: ASSLNPPGRGPRTEAF
j_gene: TRBJ1-1
v_gene: TRBV12-3/TRBV12-4

CDR3aa: ASSPRTSLNWMVSEQY
j_gene: TRBJ2-7
v_gene: TRBV18

CDR3aa: ASSEPGQGYEQY
j_gene: TRBJ2-7
v_gene: TRBV25-1

CDR3aa: ASSLVALADYEQY
j_gene: TRBJ2-7
v_gene: TRBV5-1

CDR3aa: ASSESFPVLKRELF
j_gene: TRBJ2-2
v_gene: TRBV10-2

CDR3aa: SAREPTQLVMETQY
j_gene: TRBJ2-5
v_gene: TRBV20-1

CDR3aa: ASSLTPGQTYEQY
j_gene: TRBJ2-7
v_gene: TRBV7-2